This TCR beta chain originates from a study of T cells after yellow fever vaccination. At the level of the study: Researchers used SMART-Seq v4 Ultra Low Input to prepare fractions that had low cell numbers. Study findings and constraints: Most primary-vaccination clones recurred post-booster (about 96% CD4, 88% CD8). In FACS-sorted repertoires, abundant clonotypes from the bulk population could appear as contaminants.

A single record per CDR3 protein comes from TCRdb applying MiXCR to the 5' RACE reads. The sample consists of under 700,000 distinct CDR3 sequences, approximately 16% of them appearing once. Comment on this clonotype: Its matching antigen is unknown.

The CDR3 spans 12 residues. V was pared by 5 bases and J by 8 bases, with 5 bases of the junction left unmatched. This clonotype was sampled from a man younger than 30 who received the YFV17D yellow fever vaccine. The V call is TRBV12-3 or TRBV12-4, the J call TRBJ1-2, with TRBD1 identical over 7 bases. Sample: PBMCs, taken 4 to 5 days after the first yellow fever vaccination. In DNA, the CDR3 is TGTGCCAGCAGTGCCCAGGGGGGCGGCTACACCTTC. It encodes CASSAQGGGYTF.